This passage covers 14 T cell receptor beta chains from one sample sequenced in a study of CD8+CD57+ T cells in acquired aplastic anemia. Individuals selected for sequencing had exhibited CD8+CD57+ cell expansion on flow cytometry. The use of genomic DNA as template underpinned the TCR beta VDJ and CDR3 profiling. TCRdb called the reads again in MiXCR, with one record for every CDR3 protein. The sample consists of roughly 250,000 distinct CDR3 sequences, around half of them appearing once. The specimen was sorted CD4+, CD8+, or CD8+CD57+ T cells (not recorded which) from PBMCs. The receptors shown here come from a human donor with aplastic anemia.

The chain carries TRBV4-1 and TRBJ2-1, with no clear D. Trimming removed 3 bases at V and 2 bases at J, with 17 bases between. The CDR3 is 17 amino acids. Germline CDR1 reads MGHRA; CDR2 reads YSYEKL. CDR3 protein: CASSQERSSATYNEQFF. As DNA, the CDR3 is TGCGCCAGCAGCCAGGAAAGGTCGAGCGCAACCTACAATGAGCAGTTCTTC.

The CDR3 protein is CASSLNAGHHGYTF. The CDR3 DNA sequence: TGTGCCAGCAGCCTCAACGCGGGACACCATGGCTACACCTTC. The chain has TRBV7-2 and TRBJ1-2; D is perhaps TRBD1 (6 bases). The CDR3 contains 14 residues. The germline gives CDR1 SGHTA, CDR2 FQGNSA. Trimming took off 5 bases at V and 6 bases at J, with 16 bases between the two ends. Variable domain in full (rest from reference TRBV7-2 and TRBJ1-2): GAGVSQSPSNKVTEKGKDVELRCDPISGHTALYWYRQSLGQGLEFLIYFQGNSAPDKSGLPSDRFSAERTGGSVSTLTIQRTQQEDSAVYLCASSLNAGHHGYTFGSGTRLTVV.

The rearrangement uses TRBV7-2 and TRBJ2-7; 10 nucleotides match TRBD1. Trimming took 3 bases from V and 3 from J; bases not matched to a gene: 5. This CDR3 comprises 15 residues. Germline assignment: CDR1 SGHTA and CDR2 FQGNSA. The CDR3 here is CASSFLRDRGYEQYF. Written as DNA, the CDR3 is TGTGCCAGCAGCTTCCTCCGGGACAGGGGCTACGAGCAGTACTTC.

To note about this clonotype: Just one base apart from a much larger clone, this may be a read error. This sequence joins TRBV4-3 and TRBJ2-7; 10 positions agree with TRBD2. After removal of 0 bases from V and 7 bases from J, the junction contained 9 bases not matched to a gene. Looked up from germline, CDR1 is LGHNA and CDR2 is YSLEER. CDR3 length: 16 residues. The CDR3 sequence: CASSQDWSGGADEQYF. The DNA for the CDR3 is TGCGCCAGCAGCCAAGATTGGAGCGGGGGGGCAGATGAGCAGTACTTC.

This clonotype was detected only a few times. The chain recombines TRBV6-2 or TRBV6-3 with TRBJ1-5; D uncertain. Germline V lookup: CDR1 MNHEY, CDR2 SVGEGT. Trimming shortened V by 2 bases and J by 5 bases, and 7 bases separated the two germline ends. The CDR3 extends over 13 amino acids. The chain's CDR3 is CASSYLYHQPQHF. The DNA for the CDR3 is TGTGCCAGCAGTTACCTCTATCATCAGCCCCAGCATTTT.

The chain uses TRBV4-1 and TRBJ2-2, with D tentatively TRBD1 (6 bases). Germline V gene lookup returns CDR1 MGHRA and CDR2 YSYEKL. CDR3 size: 13 residues. The V end lost 5 bases, the J end lost 6 bases, and 10 bases lay between the germline ends. CDR3 protein: CASSAGVSGELFF. The CDR3, as DNA: TGCGCCAGCAGCGCAGGGGTCTCCGGGGAGCTGTTTTTT.

The rearrangement uses TRBV9 and TRBJ1-6, with 8 bases that match TRBD1. Looked up from germline, CDR1 is SGDLS and CDR2 is YYNGEE. The CDR3 loop spans 14 amino acids. Trimming removed 3 bases from V and 6 bases from J; junction bases left unmatched: 2. CDR3 residues: CASSATGVNSPLHF. The DNA of the CDR3 is TGTGCCAGCAGCGCGACAGGGGTTAATTCACCCCTCCACTTT.

This clonotype came up many times. The rearrangement uses TRBV24-1 and TRBJ2-7; D call uncertain. There are 13 residues in the CDR3. CDR1 is KGHDR, CDR2 SFDVKD, per germline. V gave up 9 bases and J gave up 0 bases, with 11 bases separating them. CDR3 in DNA: TGTGCCACCTTAATTCCGGGCTCCTACGAGCAGTACTTC. Translation: CATLIPGSYEQYF.

This chain joins TRBV2 and TRBJ1-2, with 10 bases lining up with TRBD1. Germline CDR1 reads SNHLY; CDR2 reads FYNNEI. With 10 bases clipped from V and 6 bases from J, the junction kept 5 bases outside the gene matches. The CDR3 covers 12 residues. CDR3 sequence: CANPDRGNGYTF. The CDR3 nucleotides are TGTGCCAACCCGGACAGGGGGAATGGCTACACCTTC. Supplemented by reference TRBV2 and TRBJ1-2, the full variable domain reads EPEVTQTPSHQVTQMGQEVILRCVPISNHLYFYWYRQILGQKVEFLVSFYNNEISEKSEIFDDQFSVERPDGSNFTLKIRSTKLEDSAMYFCANPDRGNGYTFGSGTRLTVV.

This clonotype was detected many times. The chain uses TRBV6-5 and TRBJ1-5, with a weak D call TRBD1 (5 bases). The germline V and J ends were trimmed by 6 bases and 3 bases, with 15 bases remaining between them. This CDR3 spans 15 amino acids. CDR1 and CDR2 (germline): MNHEY, SVGAGI. The chain's CDR3 is CASSPGGGYNQPQHF. CDR3 DNA sequence: TGTGCCAGCAGCCCCGGGGGTGGGTACAATCAGCCCCAGCATTTT.

This clonotype showed up many times. The chain couples TRBV20-1 to TRBJ1-4, with 8 nucleotides matching TRBD1. This CDR3 has 15 residues. Losses at the gene ends were 1 base for V and 6 bases for J; bases not matched to a gene: 7. CDR1 DFQATT and CDR2 SNEGSKA come from the germline V gene (reference sequence). DNA for the CDR3: TGCAGTGCTAGAGGACCAGGGGGCTTGGATGAAAAACTGTTTTTT. This codes for CSARGPGGLDEKLFF.

The rearrangement links TRBV7-2 to TRBJ1-1; 9 bases line up with TRBD1. CDR1 is SGHTA and CDR2 is FQGNSA in the germline V gene. The CDR3 length is 16 residues. V lost 7 bases to trimming and J lost 0 bases; unmatched junction nucleotides: 9. This chain's CDR3 is CASTPGTGRLNTEAFF. In nucleotides, the CDR3 is TGTGCCAGCACCCCCGGGACAGGGCGATTGAACACTGAAGCTTTCTTT.

In this sample, this clonotype turned up many times. J is TRBJ2-7 and V is TRBV7-9; 11 bases line up with TRBD2. This CDR3 region has 16 residues. Trimming removed 5 bases from V and 3 bases from J; junction bases left unmatched: 9. CDR1 SEHNR and CDR2 FQNEAQ come from the germline V gene (reference sequence). The CDR3, as DNA: TGTGCCAGCAGCCCATCTAGCGGGGGGACCAACTACGAGCAGTACTTC. Protein sequence: CASSPSSGGTNYEQYF.

Notes on this clonotype: Because the CDR3 is missing its conserved closing phenylalanine or tryptophan, this is likely a read error. V and J are TRBV7-9 and TRBJ2-7, with 8 bases lining up with TRBD1. V trimming: 6 bases; J trimming: 7 bases; junction bases outside the gene matches: 11. There are 14 residues in the CDR3. The germline CDR1 and CDR2 sequences are SEHNR and FQNEAQ (reference sequence). The CDR3 spells CASSPDRALGEQYL. In nucleotides, the CDR3 is TGTGCCAGCAGTCCGGACAGGGCGTTGGGAGAGCAGTACCTC.